The 18 T cell receptor beta chains listed next were all sequenced from one sample in a study of spatial heterogeneity in lung cancer. Notes on the study in general: Tumors with more nonsynonymous mutations had more expanded intratumoral alpha and beta TCRs.

TCRdb redid the calling of the 5' RACE reads with MiXCR, one entry per CDR3 protein. The sample has under 20,000 distinct CDR3 sequences; approximately 10% are singletons. Their antigens are not known. Time point reported: sample taken at primary tumor resection. The source material was lung tumor tissue, sampled at surgery. The receptors derive from a female donor with early-stage non-small cell lung cancer.

In this sample, this clonotype turned up many times. This beta chain is a stray sequence in a library constructed for alpha chains; its clone size is not meaningful. The chain has TRBV5-1 and TRBJ1-6, with 9 bases matching TRBD1. Germline trimming cut 4 bases from V and 8 bases from J; bases unmatched to any gene: 7. There are 15 residues in the CDR3. CDR1 SGHRS and CDR2 YFSETQ come from the germline V gene. The CDR3 here is CASSREQGADSPLHF. CDR3 in DNA: TGCGCCAGCAGCCGGGAACAGGGGGCAGATTCACCCCTCCACTTT.

This clonotype showed up many times. This beta chain is an unintended read in a library built for alpha chains; its size means little. The chain employs TRBV10-2 and TRBJ1-2, with 7 bases fitting TRBD1. The CDR3 totals 14 residues. CDR1 and CDR2 from the germline V gene are WSHSY and SAAADI. Trimming took 7 bases from V and 1 from J; bases not matched to a gene: 6. The CDR3 here is CASTPNRGNYGYTF. The CDR3 nucleotides are TGCGCCAGCACTCCTAACAGGGGTAACTATGGCTACACCTTC.

As regards this clonotype: Because the library targeted alpha chains, this beta chain is an off-target read whose size means little. The CDR3 spells CAWSSATGTRGDTQYF. DNA for the CDR3: TGTGCCTGGAGTTCAGCCACAGGGACAAGGGGAGATACGCAGTATTTT. This rearrangement joins TRBV30 to TRBJ2-3; D might be TRBD1 (6 bases). Germline CDR1 is GTSNPN and CDR2 is SVGIG (reference sequence). The CDR3 contains 16 residues. Trimming pared 2 bases from V and 5 bases from J, leaving 20 bases between.

This clonotype showed up many times. A library prepared for alpha chains yielded this beta chain as an off-target read; its size is of little meaning. V usage is TRBV7-9 and J usage is TRBJ2-3, with no clear D. Trimming stripped 8 bases from V and 1 base from J, with 16 bases between. Germline V gene sequence: CDR1 SEHNR, CDR2 FQNEAQ (reference sequence). The CDR3 runs to 15 residues. CDR3 bases: TGTGCCAGCGTTAGTTCCTCTCGAGGCACAGATACGCAGTATTTT. It encodes CASVSSSRGTDTQYF.

Concerning this clonotype itself: Because the library targeted alpha chains, this beta chain is an off-target read whose size means little. The V gene is TRBV6-5, the J gene TRBJ1-1; D is undetermined. Germline-derived CDR1 and CDR2 are MNHEY and SVGAGI. Trimming left V 4 bases short and J 1 base short, with 7 bases between. The length of the CDR3 is 13 residues. In DNA, the CDR3 is TGTGCCAGCAGTTTGGCCAGGAACACTGAAGCTTTCTTT. Translating gives CASSLARNTEAFF.

Details on this clonotype: Since the library was made to target alpha chains, this beta chain is a stray read and its abundance is not meaningful. The chain recombines TRBV18 with TRBJ2-7; 10 nucleotides align to TRBD1. Trimming took 3 bases from V and 5 from J; bases not matched to a gene: 4. CDR3 length: 14 residues. Germline CDR1 KGHSH, CDR2 LQKENI. The CDR3 sequence is CASSPGQGTHEQYF. The CDR3 DNA is TGTGCCAGCTCACCGGGACAGGGGACCCACGAGCAGTACTTC.

This clonotype was detected many times. Little can be read into the size of this beta chain, an off-target read in a library designed for alpha chains. The CDR3 reads CASSPPGSTDTQYF. CDR3 nucleotides: TGTGCCAGCTCACCACCAGGTAGCACAGATACGCAGTATTTT. The chain recombines TRBV18 with TRBJ2-3, with D hard to call. The CDR3 runs to 14 residues. The V end was cut by 0 bases, the J end by 0 bases, with 4 bases between. Germline V gene lookup returns CDR1 KGHSH and CDR2 LQKENI.

This clonotype was seen a handful of times. Since it is a stray read in a library aimed at alpha chains, this beta chain has a size that is not meaningful. V and J are TRBV12-3 or TRBV12-4 and TRBJ1-5; 9 bases map to TRBD1. This CDR3 has 13 residues. Germline trimming cut 10 bases from V and 4 bases from J; bases unmatched to any gene: 5. The CDR3 reads CATTTGGNQPQHF. DNA of the CDR3: TGTGCCACCACGACAGGGGGAAATCAGCCCCAGCATTTT.

A remark on this clonotype: This beta chain slipped into a library made for alpha chains as a stray read, so its size is not meaningful. The J gene is TRBJ2-3, the V gene TRBV23-1; D is possibly TRBD1 (7 bases). TRBV23-1 has ORF status, its function being uncertain. The CDR3 covers 16 residues. V gave up 0 bases and J gave up 3 bases, with 13 bases separating them. The CDR3 bases are TGCGCCAGCAGTCAATCCGGAGGGGGCGTGACAGATACGCAGTATTTT. Translated, it gives CASSQSGGGVTDTQYF.

Comments on this clonotype: This beta chain came through as a stray read in a library set up for alpha chains, and its size says little. The chain combines TRBV19 with TRBJ1-5; D remains unclear. The germline V gene encodes CDR1 LNHDA and CDR2 SQIVND (reference sequence). The CDR3 is 12 amino acids. The V end was cut by 4 bases, the J end by 5 bases, with 6 bases between. Here the CDR3 reads CASSTGYQPQHF. CDR3 DNA: TGTGCCAGTAGTACCGGGTATCAGCCCCAGCATTTT.

Comment on this clonotype: This beta chain was picked up by a library intended for alpha chains and is off target, so its count carries little meaning. V gene TRBV7-2 combines with J gene TRBJ1-5, with TRBD1 matching over 8 bases. This CDR3 spans 15 amino acids. The germline V gene has CDR1 SGHTA and CDR2 FQGNSA. V shed 6 bases and J 6 bases; nucleotides not matched to a gene: 10. The CDR3: CASRSQGAPGQPQHF. CDR3 bases: TGTGCCAGCAGATCCCAGGGGGCGCCGGGTCAGCCCCAGCATTTT.

This clonotype was picked up many times. The size of this beta chain means little, since it is a stray read in a library made for alpha chains. The V call is TRBV2, the J call TRBJ2-7; D is unresolved. V was pared by 8 bases and J by 5 bases, with 13 bases between. The CDR3 is made up of 12 amino acids. CDR1 and CDR2 from the germline V gene are SNHLY and FYNNEI. CDR3 sequence (DNA): TGTGCCAGCGCCCAGCTCTTCGACGAGCAGTACTTC. It codes for CASAQLFDEQYF.

At least ten counts were recorded for this clonotype. A library made for alpha chains picked up this beta chain off target, so its size means little. This sequence joins TRBV5-1 and TRBJ2-5; 9 bases are shared with TRBD1. The CDR3 extends over 13 amino acids. In germline, CDR1 is SGHRS, CDR2 YFSETQ. The V segment lost 4 bases and the J segment 4 bases; nucleotides outside the gene matches: 2. The CDR3 region has the DNA TGCGCCAGCAGCCGACAGGGGGGAGAGACCCAGTACTTC. It specifies CASSRQGGETQYF.

Ten or more counts support this clonotype. The size of this beta chain means little, since it is a stray read in a library made for alpha chains. The chain joins TRBV7-9 to TRBJ2-2; 8 bases line up with TRBD1. Trimming cost V 7 bases and J 7 bases; bases outside gene matches: 11. The length of the CDR3 is 15 residues. Looked up from germline, CDR1 is SEHNR and CDR2 is FQNEAQ (reference sequence). CDR3 sequence: CASKNGTGIIGELFF. CDR3 sequence (DNA): TGTGCCAGCAAAAACGGGACAGGAATTATCGGGGAGCTGTTTTTT.

This clonotype is labeled medium-sized. Being off target in a library aimed at alpha chains, this beta chain has a size of little meaning. The J gene is TRBJ2-1, the V gene TRBV20-1; TRBD1 aligns across 8 bases. This CDR3 comprises 12 residues. J gave up 10 bases and V 6 bases, and 8 bases lay outside the gene matches. CDR1 and CDR2 from the germline V gene are DFQATT and SNEGSKA (reference sequence). CDR3 in DNA: TGCAGTGCAACGGACAGGGTGAGAGAGCAGTTCTTC. Amino acid sequence: CSATDRVREQFF.

In its sample, this clonotype was seen many times. This beta chain is an off-target read within a library intended for alpha chains, so its frequency means little. The chain carries TRBV4-3 and TRBJ1-1, with D perhaps TRBD1 (5 bases). The germline CDR1 and CDR2 sequences are LGHNA and YSLEER. This CDR3 is built from 13 residues. The V end lost 4 bases, the J end lost 5 bases, and 11 bases lay between the germline ends. The CDR3: CASSRGVRTEAFF. CDR3 bases: TGCGCCAGCAGCCGAGGGGTGAGGACTGAAGCTTTCTTT.

This clonotype turned up a few times. This beta chain is an off-target read within a library intended for alpha chains, so its frequency means little. This chain joins TRBV28 and TRBJ1-2; no reliable D call. V shed 3 bases and J shed 1 base, with 9 bases lying between them. This CDR3 is built from 14 residues. Germline CDR1 MDHEN, CDR2 SYDVKM. Here the CDR3 DNA reads TGTGCCAGCAGTTTGACCGGGAGTAACTATGGCTACACCTTC. This sequence encodes CASSLTGSNYGYTF.

Of note for this clonotype: This beta chain is off target for a library built for alpha chains, so its abundance means little. This chain joins TRBV12-3 or TRBV12-4 and TRBJ1-1; D is unresolved. V was pared by 6 bases and J by 1 base, with 12 bases between. The CDR3 spans 14 residues. CDR3 bases: TGTGCCAGCAGCCCCGGAGGGCCGAACACTGAAGCTTTCTTT. It codes for CASSPGGPNTEAFF.